The rows below give T cell receptor beta chains drawn from one sample of a study of blood T cell repertoires in COVID-19. Some clones are missing from TCRdb's copy, which holds only in-frame ones; the method was immunoSEQ multiplex PCR. The sample carries approximately 56,000 clones, approximately 89% recorded once. Material for sequencing was peripheral blood. These receptors came from a woman aged 60-75 years with COVID-19, enrolled during active disease. The CDR3 runs from the conserved cysteine through the conserved F or W. The D gene is left open where the match is weak. Clone size, where shown, is once, few, many, or a class for clones that have expanded.

clone_size,v_call,d_call,j_call,cdr3_aa,cdr3_nt
NA,TRBV7-6,NA,TRBJ1-2,CASSLGPGGDYGYTF,TGTGCCAGCAGCTTAGGGCCCGGAGGGGACTATGGCTACACCTTC
NA,TRBV19,NA,TRBJ2-6,CASSTSSGANVLTF,TGTGCCAGTAGTACTAGCTCTGGGGCCAACGTCCTGACTTTC
NA,TRBV18,TRBD1,TRBJ2-7,CASSPGQADHEQYF,TGTGCCAGCTCACCGGGACAGGCCGACCACGAGCAGTACTTC
NA,TRBV7-2,NA,TRBJ2-3,CASTARGFVTDTQYF,TGTGCCAGCACCGCACGGGGGTTCGTCACAGATACGCAGTATTTT
NA,TRBV28,TRBD1,TRBJ2-3,CASSETGERADTQYF,TGTGCCAGCAGTGAGACAGGGGAAAGGGCAGATACGCAGTATTTT
NA,TRBV30,NA,TRBJ2-2,CAWGALHGTGELFF,TGTGCCTGGGGCGCTCTTCACGGTACCGGGGAGCTGTTTTTT
once,TRBV6-5,NA,TRBJ1-3,CASGKGVADTIYF,TGTGCCAGCGGAAAGGGGGTGGCGGACACCATATATTTT
NA,TRBV5-1,TRBD1,TRBJ2-2,CASSLAGGYTGELFF,TGCGCCAGCAGCTTGGCAGGGGGTTACACCGGGGAGCTGTTTTTT
NA,TRBV11-3,NA,TRBJ2-1,CASSPRLSDYNEQFF,TGTGCCAGCAGCCCGCGGCTGTCTGATTACAATGAGCAGTTCTTC
NA,TRBV29-1,NA,TRBJ2-1,CSVERIQGRNNEQFF,TGCAGCGTTGAAAGAATTCAGGGTCGGAACAATGAGCAGTTCTTC
NA,TRBV25-1,TRBD1,TRBJ1-2,CASPCFPGQRFSGYTF,TGTGCCAGTCCGTGCTTCCCGGGACAGAGGTTTAGTGGCTACACCTTC
NA,TRBV9,NA,TRBJ1-1,CASSPRLNTEAFF,TGTGCCAGCAGCCCCCGGTTGAACACTGAAGCTTTCTTT
NA,TRBV7-2,TRBD2,TRBJ2-2,CASSYPGTSGGINTGELFF,TGTGCCAGCAGCTACCCCGGGACTAGCGGGGGGATTAACACCGGGGAGCTGTTTTTT
NA,TRBV5-1,NA,TRBJ1-1,CASSFRGTLNTEAFF,TGCGCCAGCAGCTTTCGTGGGACACTGAACACTGAAGCTTTCTTT
few,TRBV6-5,NA,TRBJ2-7,CASSSQGGASYEQYF,TGTGCCAGCAGTTCCCAAGGGGGGGCTTCCTACGAGCAGTACTTC
NA,TRBV21-1,NA,TRBJ2-1,CASSKESGPSRLYNEQFF,TGTGCCAGCAGCAAAGAGAGCGGGCCCTCCAGATTATACAATGAGCAGTTCTTC
NA,TRBV6-2/TRBV6-3,TRBD2,TRBJ2-7,CASSWGGGTYEQYF,TGTGCCAGCAGTTGGGGCGGGGGAACCTACGAGCAGTACTTC
NA,TRBV12-3/TRBV12-4,NA,TRBJ1-1,CASRYRNTEAFF,TGTGCCAGCAGATACAGAAACACTGAAGCTTTCTTT
NA,TRBV6-5,TRBD1,TRBJ1-5,CASRRGDSPNQPQHF,TGTGCCAGCAGAAGAGGGGACAGTCCTAATCAGCCCCAGCATTTT
NA,TRBV9,TRBD2,TRBJ2-3,CASSQLAVLTDTQYF,TGTGCCAGCAGCCAACTAGCGGTCTTGACAGATACGCAGTATTTT
NA,TRBV5-1,NA,TRBJ2-3,CASSPGGDTDTQYF,TGCGCCAGCAGCCCAGGAGGGGACACAGATACGCAGTATTTT
NA,TRBV3-1/TRBV3-2,NA,TRBJ1-2,CASSPSQAPANYGYTF,TGTGCCAGCAGCCCGTCCCAGGCCCCAGCTAACTATGGCTACACCTTC
NA,TRBV27,TRBD2,TRBJ2-1,CASSTRSGRGNEQFF,TGTGCCAGCAGTACCCGTAGCGGGAGAGGGAATGAGCAGTTCTTC
NA,TRBV7-9,NA,TRBJ1-2,CASSLQGRGVYGYTF,TGTGCCAGCAGCCTACAAGGACGGGGGGTCTATGGCTACACCTTC
NA,TRBV21-1,NA,TRBJ1-2,CASSSFRERNDYGYTF,TGTGCCAGCAGCAGTTTCCGGGAGAGGAATGACTATGGCTACACCTTC
few,TRBV7-6,NA,TRBJ1-4,CASSLIRVPNEKLFF,TGTGCCAGCAGCTTAATCCGGGTCCCTAATGAAAAACTGTTTTTT
NA,TRBV25-1,TRBD1,TRBJ2-2,CASSAGGFGELFF,TGTGCCAGCAGTGCAGGGGGCTTCGGGGAGCTGTTTTTT
NA,TRBV19,TRBD1,TRBJ1-5,CASSRGGQYSNQPQHF,TGTGCCAGTAGTCGAGGGGGACAGTATAGCAATCAGCCCCAGCATTTT
few,TRBV19,TRBD1,TRBJ2-7,CASSSAGGIYEQYF,TGTGCCAGTAGTTCGGCAGGGGGTATCTACGAGCAGTACTTC
NA,TRBV19,NA,TRBJ1-1,CASSIGFGTQNTEAFF,TGTGCCAGTAGTATCGGTTTCGGGACACAGAACACTGAAGCTTTCTTT
once,TRBV18,NA,TRBJ2-1,CASSPRRQGLGNEQFF,TGTGCCAGCTCACCACGGCGGCAGGGGCTCGGCAATGAGCAGTTCTTC
NA,TRBV3-1/TRBV3-2,TRBD2,TRBJ2-5,CASSSEALAGGWGETQYF,TGTGCCAGCAGCTCCGAGGCACTAGCGGGGGGTTGGGGGGAGACCCAGTACTTC
once,TRBV4-1,NA,TRBJ1-2,CASSQDWYSFYGYTF,TGCGCCAGCAGCCAAGATTGGTACTCCTTCTATGGCTACACCTTC
NA,TRBV19,TRBD1,TRBJ2-7,CASSRTGQGSYEQYF,TGTGCCAGTAGTCGGACGGGACAGGGTTCCTACGAGCAGTACTTC
few,TRBV6-5,NA,TRBJ1-4,CASRRTFNEKLFF,TGTGCCAGCAGACGAACTTTTAATGAAAAACTGTTTTTT
NA,TRBV2,TRBD1,TRBJ2-5,CASRIDRGLETQYF,TGTGCCAGCAGGATCGACAGGGGGTTGGAGACCCAGTACTTC
NA,TRBV11-2,NA,TRBJ1-5,CASSFSPWDQPQHF,TGTGCCAGCAGCTTTAGCCCTTGGGATCAGCCCCAGCATTTT
few,TRBV10-3,NA,TRBJ2-1,CAISEGEKQFF,TGTGCCATCTCTGAGGGGGAAAAGCAGTTCTTC
NA,TRBV6-2/TRBV6-3,TRBD2,TRBJ2-3,CASSLAGAPDTQYF,TGTGCCAGCAGTCTAGCGGGAGCCCCAGATACGCAGTATTTT
NA,TRBV9,TRBD1,TRBJ1-1,CASSFSRDRDPTEAFF,TGTGCCAGCAGCTTTTCACGGGACAGGGATCCCACTGAAGCTTTCTTT
once,TRBV4-1,TRBD2,TRBJ2-2,CASSQRRGGYETGELFF,TGCGCCAGCAGCCAGCGGCGGGGGGGCTATGAGACCGGGGAGCTGTTTTTT
NA,TRBV2,NA,TRBJ2-2,CASSERSGDDGELFF,TGTGCCAGCAGTGAAAGGTCCGGGGATGACGGGGAGCTGTTTTTT
once,TRBV4-2,TRBD1,TRBJ1-1,CASSRPDRGGTEAFF,TGTGCCAGCAGCCGGCCGGACAGGGGGGGGACTGAAGCTTTCTTT
NA,TRBV28,NA,TRBJ1-1,CASSLQGLNTEAFF,TGTGCCAGCAGCCTACAGGGATTGAACACTGAAGCTTTCTTT
NA,TRBV7-8,NA,TRBJ2-3,CASSRAGRGTDTQYF,TGTGCCAGCAGCCGCGCCGGGAGAGGGACAGATACGCAGTATTTT
NA,TRBV10-3,TRBD1,TRBJ1-3,CAISQGAGGNTIYF,TGTGCCATCAGCCAGGGGGCTGGTGGAAACACCATATATTTT
NA,TRBV28,NA,TRBJ2-2,CASSRTSGNTGELFF,TGTGCCAGCAGCCGAACCTCCGGGAACACCGGGGAGCTGTTTTTT
NA,TRBV5-4,TRBD2,TRBJ2-1,CASSSGLADGNEQFF,TGTGCCAGCAGCTCGGGACTAGCGGACGGGAATGAGCAGTTCTTC
once,TRBV27,NA,TRBJ1-1,CASSLMAGTNTEAFF,TGTGCCAGCAGTTTAATGGCAGGAACGAACACTGAAGCTTTCTTT
NA,TRBV1,NA,TRBJ2-6,CTSRVERRANVLTF,TGCACCAGCAGGGTCGAGCGTCGGGCCAACGTCCTGACTTTC
NA,TRBV7-9,TRBD1,TRBJ1-1,CASSARGQGKGDTEAFF,TGTGCCAGCAGCGCTAGGGGACAGGGGAAAGGGGACACTGAAGCTTTCTTT
NA,TRBV7-9,NA,TRBJ1-1,CASSPQVMNTEAFF,TGTGCCAGCAGCCCCCAGGTAATGAACACTGAAGCTTTCTTT